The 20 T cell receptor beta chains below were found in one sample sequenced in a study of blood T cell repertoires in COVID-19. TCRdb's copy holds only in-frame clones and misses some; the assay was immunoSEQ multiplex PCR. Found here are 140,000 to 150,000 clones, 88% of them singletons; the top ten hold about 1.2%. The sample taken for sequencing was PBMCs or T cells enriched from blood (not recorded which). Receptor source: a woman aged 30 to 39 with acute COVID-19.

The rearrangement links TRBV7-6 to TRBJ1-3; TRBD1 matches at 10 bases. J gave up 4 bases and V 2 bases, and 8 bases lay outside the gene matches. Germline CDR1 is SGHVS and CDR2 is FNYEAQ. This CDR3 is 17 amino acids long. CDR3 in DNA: TGTGCCAGCAGCTTATTGGGGACAGGGGAGTTGGGAAACACCATATATTTT. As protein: CASSLLGTGELGNTIYF.

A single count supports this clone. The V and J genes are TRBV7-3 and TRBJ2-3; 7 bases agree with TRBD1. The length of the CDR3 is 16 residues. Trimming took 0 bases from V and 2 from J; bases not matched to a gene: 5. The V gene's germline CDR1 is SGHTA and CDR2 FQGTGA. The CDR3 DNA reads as TGTGCCAGCAGCTTAACTGGGACAGCCAACACAGATACGCAGTATTTT. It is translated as CASSLTGTANTDTQYF.

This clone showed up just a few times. The CDR3, as DNA: TGCGCCAGCCGTACAGGGAGGGGAGAGACCCAGTACTTC. Protein sequence: CASRTGRGETQYF. The chain links TRBV23-1 to TRBJ2-5, with a tentative D call TRBD2 (7 bases). TRBV23-1 is an open reading frame, and its role is uncertain. The CDR3 has 13 amino acids. Trimming shortened V by 8 bases and J by 4 bases, and 14 bases separated the two germline ends.

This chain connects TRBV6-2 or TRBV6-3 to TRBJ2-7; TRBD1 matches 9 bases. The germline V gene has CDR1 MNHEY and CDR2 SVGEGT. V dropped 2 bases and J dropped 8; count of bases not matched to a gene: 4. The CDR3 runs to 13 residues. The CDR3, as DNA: TGTGCCAGCAGTTACGGCGACAGGGGGAAGCAGTACTTC. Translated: CASSYGDRGKQYF.

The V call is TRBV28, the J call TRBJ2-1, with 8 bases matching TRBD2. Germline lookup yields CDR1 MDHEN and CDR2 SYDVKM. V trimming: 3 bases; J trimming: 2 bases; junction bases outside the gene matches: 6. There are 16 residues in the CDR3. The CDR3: CASSFAGRGTYNEQFF. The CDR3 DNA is TGTGCCAGCAGTTTCGCCGGGAGGGGCACCTACAATGAGCAGTTCTTC.

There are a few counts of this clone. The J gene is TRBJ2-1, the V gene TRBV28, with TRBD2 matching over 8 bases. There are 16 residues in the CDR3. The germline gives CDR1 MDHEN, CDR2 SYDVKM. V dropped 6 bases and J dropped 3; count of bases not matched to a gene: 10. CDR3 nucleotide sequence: TGTGCCAGCAGAGCTGCGGGACTAGGGAGCTACAATGAGCAGTTCTTC. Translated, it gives CASRAAGLGSYNEQFF.

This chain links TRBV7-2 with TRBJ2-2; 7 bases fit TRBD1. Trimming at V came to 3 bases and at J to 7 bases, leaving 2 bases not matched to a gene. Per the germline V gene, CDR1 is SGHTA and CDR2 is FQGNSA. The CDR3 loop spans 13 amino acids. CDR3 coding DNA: TGTGCCAGCAGCTTCTACAGGGGCGGGGAGCTGTTTTTT. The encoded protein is CASSFYRGGELFF. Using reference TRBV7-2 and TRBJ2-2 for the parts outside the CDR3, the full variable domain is GAGVSQSPSNKVTEKGKDVELRCDPISGHTALYWYRQSLGQGLEFLIYFQGNSAPDKSGLPSDRFSAERTGGSVSTLTIQRTQQEDSAVYLCASSFYRGGELFFGEGSRLTVL.

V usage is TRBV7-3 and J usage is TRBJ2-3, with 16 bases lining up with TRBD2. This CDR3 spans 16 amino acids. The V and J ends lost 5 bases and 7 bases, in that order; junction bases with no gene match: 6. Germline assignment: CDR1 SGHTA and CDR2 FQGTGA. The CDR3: CASSGGLAGGPHTQYF. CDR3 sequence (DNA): TGTGCCAGCAGCGGGGGACTAGCGGGAGGGCCGCATACGCAGTATTTT.

The CDR3 here is CASSFGTGMNTEAFF. CDR3 nucleotide sequence: TGTGCCAGCAGCTTCGGGACAGGTATGAACACTGAAGCTTTCTTT. The V and J genes are TRBV7-2 and TRBJ1-1, with TRBD1 matching over 8 bases. From germline, CDR1 is SGHTA and CDR2 FQGNSA. This CDR3 has 15 residues. With 3 bases clipped from V and 0 bases from J, the junction kept 3 bases outside the gene matches.

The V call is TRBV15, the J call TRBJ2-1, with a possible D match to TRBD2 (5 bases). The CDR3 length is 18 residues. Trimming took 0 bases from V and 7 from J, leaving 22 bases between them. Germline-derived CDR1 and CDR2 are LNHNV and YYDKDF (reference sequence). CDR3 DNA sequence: TGTGCCACCAGCAGAGATAAGGAATTGCGGGTACAAGATAATGAGCAGTTCTTC. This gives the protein CATSRDKELRVQDNEQFF.

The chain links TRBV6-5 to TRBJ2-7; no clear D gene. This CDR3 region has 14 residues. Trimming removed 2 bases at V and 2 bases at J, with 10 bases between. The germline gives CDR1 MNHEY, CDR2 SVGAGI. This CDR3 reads CASSYMATAYEQYF. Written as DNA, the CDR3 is TGTGCCAGCAGTTACATGGCCACCGCCTACGAGCAGTACTTC.

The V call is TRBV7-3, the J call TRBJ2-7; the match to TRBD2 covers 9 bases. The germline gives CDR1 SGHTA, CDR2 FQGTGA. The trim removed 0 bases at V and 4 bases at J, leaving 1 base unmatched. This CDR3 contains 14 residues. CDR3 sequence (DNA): TGTGCCAGCAGCTTAACAAGCGGGAGGTACGAGCAGTACTTC. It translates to CASSLTSGRYEQYF.

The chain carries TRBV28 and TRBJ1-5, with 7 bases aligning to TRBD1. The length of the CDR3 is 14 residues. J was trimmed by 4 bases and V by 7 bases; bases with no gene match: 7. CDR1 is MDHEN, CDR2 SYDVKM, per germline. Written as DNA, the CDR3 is TGTGCCAGCATTCAGGGGGACAAGAATCAGCCCCAGCATTTT. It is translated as CASIQGDKNQPQHF.

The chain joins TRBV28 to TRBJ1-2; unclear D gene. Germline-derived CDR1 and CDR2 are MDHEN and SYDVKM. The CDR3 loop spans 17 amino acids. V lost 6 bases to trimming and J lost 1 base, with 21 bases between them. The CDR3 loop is CASRGGDSVLGNYGYTF. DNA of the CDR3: TGTGCCAGCAGGGGCGGGGATAGTGTCTTGGGTAACTATGGCTACACCTTC.

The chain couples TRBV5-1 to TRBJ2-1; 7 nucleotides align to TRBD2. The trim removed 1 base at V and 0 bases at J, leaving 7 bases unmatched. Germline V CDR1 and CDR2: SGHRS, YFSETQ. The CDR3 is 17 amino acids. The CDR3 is CASSLFAGDSSYNEQFF. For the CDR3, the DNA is TGCGCCAGCAGCTTGTTTGCGGGGGATAGCTCCTACAATGAGCAGTTCTTC.

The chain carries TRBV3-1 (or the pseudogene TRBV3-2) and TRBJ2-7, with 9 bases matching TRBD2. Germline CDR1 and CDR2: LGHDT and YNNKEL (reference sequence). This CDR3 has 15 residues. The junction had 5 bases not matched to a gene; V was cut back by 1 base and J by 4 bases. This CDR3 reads CASSQVWTSVYEQYF. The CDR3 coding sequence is TGTGCCAGCAGCCAAGTATGGACTAGCGTATACGAGCAGTACTTC.

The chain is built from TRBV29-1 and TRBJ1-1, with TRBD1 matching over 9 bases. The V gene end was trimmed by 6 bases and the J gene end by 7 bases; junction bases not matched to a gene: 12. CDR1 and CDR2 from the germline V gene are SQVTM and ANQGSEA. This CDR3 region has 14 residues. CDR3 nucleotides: TGCAGCGTGACTCCGGGACAGGGCTGGGGTGAAGCTTTCTTT. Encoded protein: CSVTPGQGWGEAFF.

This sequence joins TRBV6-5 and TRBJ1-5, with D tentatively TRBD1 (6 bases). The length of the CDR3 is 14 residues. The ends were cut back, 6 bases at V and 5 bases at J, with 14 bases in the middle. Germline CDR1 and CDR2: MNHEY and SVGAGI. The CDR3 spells CASRISQGHQPQHF. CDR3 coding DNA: TGTGCCAGCAGAATCTCACAGGGACATCAGCCCCAGCATTTT.

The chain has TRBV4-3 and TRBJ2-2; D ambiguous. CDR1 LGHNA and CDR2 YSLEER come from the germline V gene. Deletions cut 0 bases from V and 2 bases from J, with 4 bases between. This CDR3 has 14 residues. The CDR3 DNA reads TGCGCCAGCAGCCAAGATCATAACACCGGGGAGCTGTTTTTT. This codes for CASSQDHNTGELFF.

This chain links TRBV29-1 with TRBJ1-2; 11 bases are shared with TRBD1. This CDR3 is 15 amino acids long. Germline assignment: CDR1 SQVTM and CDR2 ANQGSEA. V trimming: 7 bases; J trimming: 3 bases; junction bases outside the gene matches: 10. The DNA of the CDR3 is TGCAGCGCCTCCGGGACAGGGGGTGGTGACTATGGCTACACCTTC. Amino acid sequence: CSASGTGGGDYGYTF.